These 10 T cell receptor beta chains came from one sample sequenced in a study of blood T cells in healthy people across ages. A second about 7 to 12 cycle PCR used barcoded and J-beta primers. TCRdb reanalysed the 5' RACE reads using MiXCR and keeps one entry per CDR3 protein. Among hundreds of thousands of distinct CDR3 sequences listed, roughly 26% were seen once. Material for sequencing was blood. These receptors all come from a woman of 80 years or more in good health.

A word on this clonotype: One base away lies a much larger clone, so this may be a sequencing read error. This chain uses TRBV5-1 with TRBJ2-1, with 9 bases matching TRBD2. The DNA end favors TRBJ2-7, so the J call may be wrong. This CDR3 is 19 amino acids long. Germline values: CDR1 SGHRS, CDR2 YFSETQ. The CDR3 loop is CASSLAPYQRGENYNEQYF. Written as DNA, the CDR3 is TGCGCCAGCAGCTTGGCCCCCTACCAGCGGGGGGAAAACTACAATGAGCAGTACTTC.

V is TRBV6-2 or TRBV6-3 and J is TRBJ2-3; D uncertain. Germline V CDR1 and CDR2: MNHEY, SVGEGT. With 10 bases removed from V and 3 bases from J, the gap between germline ends came to 20 bases. This CDR3 region has 15 residues. The CDR3 DNA is TGTGCCATCAGCCCCGGGCCCCAAGTGACAGATACGCAGTATTTT. This codes for CAISPGPQVTDTQYF.

This clonotype has more than one count but fewer than ten. A much larger clone differs from this one at a single base, so this may be a read error. V is TRBV20-1 and J is TRBJ2-1; D uncertain. CDR3 length: 14 amino acids. Germline V CDR1 and CDR2: DFQATT, SNEGSKA (reference sequence). As DNA, the CDR3 is TGCAGTGCTAGAGCTAAAATTATTGGGAATGAGCGGTTCTTC. It is translated as CSARAKIIGNERFF.

The J gene is TRBJ2-5, the V gene TRBV20-1; 11 bases align to TRBD1. The germline V gene encodes CDR1 DFQATT and CDR2 SNEGSKA (reference sequence). The CDR3 consists of 13 residues. Unmatched junction bases numbered 6, after V lost 7 bases and J lost 5 bases. The CDR3 here is CSVWTGGTETQYF. The CDR3, as DNA: TGCAGTGTTTGGACAGGGGGCACCGAGACCCAGTACTTC.

A remark on this clonotype: A single base separates this from a much larger clone, so it may be a read error. The chain joins TRBV7-2 to TRBJ1-4; D call uncertain. Germline-derived CDR1 and CDR2 are SGHTA and FQGNSA. CDR3 length: 16 residues. The CDR3 protein is CASSLGSQATNEKRFF. The CDR3, as DNA: TGTGCCAGCAGCTTAGGTTCCCAGGCAACTAATGAAAAACGGTTTTTT.

This clonotype was counted ten times or more. The rearrangement joins TRBV14 to TRBJ2-1, with 8 bases that match TRBD2. V dropped 7 bases and J dropped 6; count of bases not matched to a gene: 11. Germline lookup yields CDR1 SGHDN and CDR2 FVKESK. There are 15 residues in the CDR3. The CDR3 reads CASTQELAVINEQFF. CDR3 DNA sequence: TGTGCCAGCACCCAGGAACTAGCGGTTATCAATGAGCAGTTCTTC.

In this sample, this clonotype turned up many times. The chain links TRBV7-2 to TRBJ1-2; tentatively, D is TRBD1 (5 bases). CDR1 SGHTA and CDR2 FQGNSA come from the germline V gene. CDR3 length equals 14 residues. Deletions cut 4 bases from V and 7 bases from J, with 16 bases between. CDR3 amino acids: CASSSFGGTGGYTF. CDR3 sequence (DNA): TGTGCCAGCAGCTCGTTTGGAGGGACGGGTGGCTACACCTTC.

This clonotype showed up many times. The rearrangement uses TRBV20-1 and TRBJ2-1; no reliable D call. CDR1 is DFQATT and CDR2 is SNEGSKA in the germline V gene (reference sequence). The V end lost 4 bases, the J end lost 5 bases, and 18 bases lay between the germline ends. The CDR3 runs 15 residues. The CDR3 region has the DNA TGCAGTGCTATAGGGTTTGCGACAAGTAACAATGAGCAGTTCTTC. Amino acid sequence: CSAIGFATSNNEQFF.

This clonotype was seen repeatedly, ten times or more. This rearrangement joins TRBV5-1 to TRBJ2-7; a possible D gene is TRBD2 (7 bases). Germline V lookup: CDR1 SGHRS, CDR2 YFSETQ. The V gene lost 4 bases and the J gene lost 3 bases, with 17 bases spanning the gap. CDR3 length: 15 amino acids. CDR3 DNA: TGCGCCAGCAGCAATGGGGGGGCCCCCGTCTACGAGCAGTACTTC. It translates to CASSNGGAPVYEQYF.

The sample holds a few counts of this clonotype. The chain's CDR3 is CASSLGSSSEPQHF. CDR3 bases: TGTGCCAGCAGCTTAGGCAGTTCCTCCGAGCCCCAGCATTTT. V and J are TRBV5-5 and TRBJ1-5; no clear D gene. The germline V and J ends were trimmed by 2 bases and 8 bases, with 14 bases remaining between them. The CDR3 sequence is 14 residues long. The germline CDR1 and CDR2 sequences are SGHKS and YYEKEE (reference sequence).